Below are 21 T cell receptor beta chains sequenced from a single sample in a study of T cell changes during pregnancy in multiple sclerosis. Sequencing was performed with immunoSEQ multiplex PCR; in TCRdb, only in-frame clones are kept and a portion is missing. Seen here are about 34,000 clones, roughly 93% observed once, and the top ten hold 4.5%. The sequencing used peripheral blood, collected in the second trimester of pregnancy. The source of these receptors is a female donor in good health, enrolled as a control in a pregnancy study.

This rearrangement joins TRBV18 to TRBJ2-1; 9 nucleotides agree with TRBD1. Germline trimming cut 4 bases from V and 6 bases from J; bases unmatched to any gene: 7. The germline V gene has CDR1 KGHSH and CDR2 LQKENI. The CDR3 contains 15 residues. The CDR3 sequence: CASSLGTGRGNEQFF. CDR3 DNA sequence: TGTGCCAGCTCACTAGGGACAGGGAGAGGCAATGAGCAGTTCTTC.

J is TRBJ1-2 and V is TRBV6-5, with 7 positions matching TRBD1. CDR1 MNHEY and CDR2 SVGAGI come from the germline V gene. J gave up 2 bases and V 9 bases, and 9 bases lay outside the gene matches. The CDR3 spans 14 residues. The CDR3, as DNA: TGTGCCAGTTTACCAGGGGGAAAGAACTATGGCTACACCTTC. Translation: CASLPGGKNYGYTF.

The genes are TRBV10-3 and TRBJ1-3; D is possibly TRBD1 (6 bases). This CDR3 has 16 residues. Germline values: CDR1 ENHRY, CDR2 SYGVKD. V lost 6 bases to trimming and J lost 0 bases, with 15 bases between them. In nucleotides, the CDR3 is TGTGCCATCAGGGACAGCGTACCAAGCTCTGGAAACACCATATATTTT. As protein: CAIRDSVPSSGNTIYF.

The rearrangement joins TRBV9 to TRBJ1-2; TRBD1 aligns across 10 bases. Germline V CDR1 and CDR2: SGDLS, YYNGEE. The V segment lost 3 bases and the J segment 1 base; nucleotides outside the gene matches: 6. The CDR3 loop spans 16 amino acids. DNA for the CDR3: TGTGCCAGCAGCGAGTCCGGGACAGGGGTTAACTATGGCTACACCTTC. Its translation is CASSESGTGVNYGYTF.

As DNA, the CDR3 is TGTGCCAGCAGCTTAGTTCTGCAGGCTAATTCACCCCTCCACTTT. It translates to CASSLVLQANSPLHF. The chain uses TRBV11-2 and TRBJ1-6; D ambiguous. CDR1 SGHAT and CDR2 FQNNGV come from the germline V gene. This CDR3 region has 15 residues. V lost 1 base, J lost 6 bases, and 10 bases lay in between. The full variable domain, completed using reference TRBV11-2 and TRBJ1-6, is EAGVAQSPRYKIIEKRQSVAFWCNPISGHATLYWYQQILGQGPKLLIQFQNNGVVDDSQLPKDRFSAERLKGVDSTLKIQPAKLEDSAVYLCASSLVLQANSPLHFGNGTRLTVT.

The chain is built from TRBV6-1 and TRBJ2-1; D gene unclear. Between the trimmed V and J ends, which lost 2 bases and 3 bases, there was a span of 5 bases. Germline CDR1 MNHNS, CDR2 SASEGT. The CDR3 contains 13 residues. CDR3 in DNA: TGTGCCAGCAGTGAACTTCGCTACAATGAGCAGTTCTTC. It codes for CASSELRYNEQFF.

This chain connects TRBV11-3 to TRBJ2-5; D remains ambiguous. CDR1 and CDR2 from the germline V gene are SGHNT and YENEEA. V lost 6 bases, J lost 2 bases, and 16 bases lay in between. The CDR3 spans 15 residues. The CDR3 sequence is CASSNGGELQETQYF. CDR3 nucleotide sequence: TGTGCCAGCAGTAATGGCGGTGAATTACAAGAGACCCAGTACTTC.

This chain links TRBV30 with TRBJ1-1, with D possibly matching TRBD1 (5 bases). The germline V and J ends were trimmed by 0 bases and 10 bases, with 9 bases remaining between them. Germline assignment: CDR1 GTSNPN and CDR2 SVGIG (reference sequence). The CDR3 runs 11 residues. In DNA, the CDR3 is TGTGCCTGGAGTGTAGGGGCGCCAGCTTTCTTT. This sequence encodes CAWSVGAPAFF.

The chain links TRBV7-2 to TRBJ1-6; D ambiguous. The CDR3 totals 14 residues. Germline V gene data show CDR1 as SGHTA and CDR2 as FQGNSA. Deletions cut 5 bases from V and 0 bases from J, with 5 bases between. This CDR3 is CASSQHSYNSPLHF. The CDR3 DNA is TGTGCCAGCAGCCAACACTCCTATAATTCACCCCTCCACTTT.

The V and J genes are TRBV19 and TRBJ1-5, with TRBD1 matching 10 bases. The CDR3 runs to 18 residues. V was clipped by 4 bases and J by 0 bases; unmatched bases: 9. Germline V gene lookup returns CDR1 LNHDA and CDR2 SQIVND (reference sequence). The CDR3 coding sequence is TGTGCCAGTAGTACCCGGACAGGGGGAGAGTTTAGCAATCAGCCCCAGCATTTT. It is translated as CASSTRTGGEFSNQPQHF.

The chain's CDR3 is CASSSDRALTDTQYF. Here the CDR3 DNA reads TGCGCCAGCAGCTCTGACAGGGCCCTCACAGATACGCAGTATTTT. This chain joins TRBV5-1 and TRBJ2-3; 7 bases align to TRBD1. Germline-derived CDR1 and CDR2 are SGHRS and YFSETQ. The CDR3 runs 15 residues. V was clipped by 3 bases and J by 2 bases; unmatched bases: 6.

V usage is TRBV13 and J usage is TRBJ2-3; possible D gene TRBD1, 5 bases. The CDR3 has 18 amino acids. The V end was cut by 5 bases, the J end by 0 bases, with 21 bases between. CDR1 and CDR2 from the germline V gene are PRHDT and FYEKMQ (reference sequence). Here the CDR3 DNA reads TGTGCCAGCAGCCAAGGCCCTGACAGTACTACTAGCACAGATACGCAGTATTTT. Translated: CASSQGPDSTTSTDTQYF. The variable domain in full, completed from reference TRBV13 and TRBJ2-3, reads AAGVIQSPRHLIKEKRETATLKCYPIPRHDTVYWYQQGPGQDPQFLISFYEKMQSDKGSIPDRFSAQQFSDYHSELNMSSLELGDSALYFCASSQGPDSTTSTDTQYFGPGTRLTVL.

This clone was recorded once. The chain couples TRBV7-3 to TRBJ2-1, with TRBD2 matching over 8 bases. The ends lost 0 bases at V and 10 bases at J; junction bases unmatched: 14. The CDR3 is made up of 17 amino acids. The germline gives CDR1 SGHTA, CDR2 FQGTGA. For the CDR3, the DNA is TGTGCCAGCAGCTTAACAGGGGCGGGAGGCCTCCCTAGAGAGCAGTTCTTC. This translates into CASSLTGAGGLPREQFF.

The V call is TRBV10-1, the J call TRBJ2-7; 9 nucleotides agree with TRBD2. The CDR3 sequence is 13 residues long. The V gene end was trimmed by 5 bases and the J gene end by 6 bases; junction bases not matched to a gene: 5. Germline values: CDR1 WNHNN, CDR2 SYGVQD (reference sequence). The chain's CDR3 is CASSPGTSSEQYF. In DNA form, the CDR3 reads TGCGCCAGCAGTCCCGGGACTAGCAGCGAGCAGTACTTC.

This chain uses TRBV28 with TRBJ2-3, with 7 bases matching TRBD1. Germline V lookup: CDR1 MDHEN, CDR2 SYDVKM. The junction had 4 bases not matched to a gene; V was cut back by 5 bases and J by 5 bases. The CDR3 runs to 13 residues. CDR3 amino acids: CASSIQGEDTQYF. CDR3 nucleotides: TGTGCCAGCAGTATCCAGGGGGAAGATACGCAGTATTTT.

CDR3 loop: CASTPGLPGSGANVLTF. The CDR3 DNA reads as TGTGCCAGCACCCCGGGACTCCCGGGGTCTGGGGCCAACGTCCTGACTTTC. This chain links TRBV9 with TRBJ2-6, with D possibly matching TRBD2 (6 bases). This CDR3 region has 17 residues. Trimming took 6 bases from V and 1 from J, leaving 17 bases between them. Germline CDR1 SGDLS, CDR2 YYNGEE.

About this clone: The junction and the germline gene differ at one end; a read error may be behind it. The chain carries TRBV4-1 and TRBJ2-5; the D gene is possibly TRBD1 (6 bases). The CDR3 totals 14 residues. In germline, CDR1 is MGHRA, CDR2 YSYEKL. CDR3: CASSLGTNQETQYF. Here the CDR3 DNA reads TGCGCCAGCAGCCTAGGGACAAACCAGGAGACCCAGTACTTC.

This clone was seen a few times. The genes are TRBV6-5 and TRBJ2-7; 9 positions agree with TRBD1. The CDR3 consists of 15 residues. V lost 0 bases and J lost 3; bases outside the gene matches: 3. The germline CDR1 and CDR2 sequences are MNHEY and SVGAGI. For the CDR3, the DNA is TGTGCCAGCAGTTACTCGATGGACAGGGGCTACGAGCAGTACTTC. Translation: CASSYSMDRGYEQYF.

This clone showed up just once. The chain has TRBV2 and TRBJ1-5, with a tentative D call TRBD1 (6 bases). Germline CDR1 and CDR2: SNHLY and FYNNEI. The CDR3 length is 13 residues. Trimming stripped 6 bases from V and 4 bases from J, with 10 bases between. Written as DNA, the CDR3 is TGTGCCAGCAGAAGGGGGGGGAATCAGCCCCAGCATTTT. This translates into CASRRGGNQPQHF.

The chain couples TRBV28 to TRBJ1-6; tentative D call: TRBD1 (5 bases). This CDR3 contains 15 residues. V was pared by 6 bases and J by 8 bases, with 17 bases between. Per the germline V gene, CDR1 is MDHEN and CDR2 is SYDVKM. The CDR3 nucleotides are TGTGCCAGCAGCCGGATCCAGGGTTTCGATTCACCCCTCCACTTT. It is translated as CASSRIQGFDSPLHF.

The chain carries TRBV10-3 and TRBJ1-2; D is possibly TRBD1 (6 bases). This CDR3 has 16 amino acids. The germline V gene encodes CDR1 ENHRY and CDR2 SYGVKD. V lost 0 bases and J 7 bases, leaving 18 bases between the germline ends. The CDR3 DNA reads as TGTGCCATCAGTGAGTCGAAACCCACAGGGAGAGTTGGCTACACCTTC. Its protein product is CAISESKPTGRVGYTF.